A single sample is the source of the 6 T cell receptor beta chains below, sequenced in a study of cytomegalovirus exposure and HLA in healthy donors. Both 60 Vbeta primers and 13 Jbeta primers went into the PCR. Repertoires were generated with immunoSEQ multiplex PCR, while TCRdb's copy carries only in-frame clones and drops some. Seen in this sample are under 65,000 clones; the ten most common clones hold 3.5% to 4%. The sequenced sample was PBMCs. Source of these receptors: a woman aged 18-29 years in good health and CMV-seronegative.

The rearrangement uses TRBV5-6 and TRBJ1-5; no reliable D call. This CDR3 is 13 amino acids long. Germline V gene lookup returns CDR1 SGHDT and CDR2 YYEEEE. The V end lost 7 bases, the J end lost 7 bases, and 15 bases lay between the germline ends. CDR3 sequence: CASSPGGGQPQHF. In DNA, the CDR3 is TGTGCCAGCTCCCCAGGCGGAGGCCAGCCCCAGCATTTT.

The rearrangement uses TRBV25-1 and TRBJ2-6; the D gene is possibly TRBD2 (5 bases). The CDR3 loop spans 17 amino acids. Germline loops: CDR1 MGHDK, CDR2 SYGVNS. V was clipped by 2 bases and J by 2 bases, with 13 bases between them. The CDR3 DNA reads TGTGCCAGCAGTGAAACGCCCGGCGGGCCTGGGGCCAACGTCCTGACTTTC. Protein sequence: CASSETPGGPGANVLTF.

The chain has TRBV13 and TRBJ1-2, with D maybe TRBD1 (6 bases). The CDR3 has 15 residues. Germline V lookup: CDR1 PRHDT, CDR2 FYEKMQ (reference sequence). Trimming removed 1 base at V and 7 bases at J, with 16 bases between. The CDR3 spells CASSLDRGGAGGYTF. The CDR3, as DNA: TGTGCCAGCAGCTTAGATCGTGGGGGGGCAGGTGGCTACACCTTC.

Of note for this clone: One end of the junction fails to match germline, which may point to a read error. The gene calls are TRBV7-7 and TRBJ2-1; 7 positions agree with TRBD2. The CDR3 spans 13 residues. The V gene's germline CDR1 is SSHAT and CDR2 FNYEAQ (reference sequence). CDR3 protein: CASSFREGNEQFF. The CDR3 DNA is TGTGCTAGCAGCTTTAGGGAGGGCAATGAGCAGTTCTTC.

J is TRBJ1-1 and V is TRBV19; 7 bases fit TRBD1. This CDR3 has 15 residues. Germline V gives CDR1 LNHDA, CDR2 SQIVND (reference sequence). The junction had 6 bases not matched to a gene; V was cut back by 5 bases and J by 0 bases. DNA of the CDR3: TGTGCCAGTAGTCCCGGACAGGAGGTGAACACTGAAGCTTTCTTT. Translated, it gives CASSPGQEVNTEAFF.

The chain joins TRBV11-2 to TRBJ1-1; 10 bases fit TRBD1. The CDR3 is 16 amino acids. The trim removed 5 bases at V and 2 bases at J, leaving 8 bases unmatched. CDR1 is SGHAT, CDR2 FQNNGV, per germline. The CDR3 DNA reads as TGTGCCAGCAGCGTCGACAGGGGGCGTTTCAACACTGAAGCTTTCTTT. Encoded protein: CASSVDRGRFNTEAFF.